These 2 T cell receptor beta chains were sequenced from one sample in a study of cytomegalovirus exposure and HLA in healthy donors. PCR involved 60 Vbeta and 13 Jbeta primers. The assay was immunoSEQ multiplex PCR, and TCRdb's table has in-frame clones only and misses some. This table has around 140,000 clones, approximately 75% appearing once. Sequenced input: PBMCs. The source is a male donor in good health and CMV-seronegative.

This sequence joins TRBV6-5 and TRBJ2-5; possibly TRBD1 for D (6 bases). The germline V gene encodes CDR1 MNHEY and CDR2 SVGAGI. V lost 6 bases and J 5 bases, leaving 19 bases between the germline ends. The CDR3 loop spans 15 amino acids. CDR3 residues: CASSLREGVRETQYF. In DNA form, the CDR3 reads TGTGCCAGCAGCCTCCGCGAGGGGGTGAGGGAGACCCAGTACTTC.

In its sample, this clone was seen a few times. The V gene is TRBV2, the J gene TRBJ1-4; no clear D. The V gene lost 6 bases and the J gene lost 5 bases, with 13 bases spanning the gap. CDR3 length: 14 amino acids. The V gene's germline CDR1 is SNHLY and CDR2 FYNNEI. The CDR3 spells CASRGRFRNEKLFF. In nucleotides, the CDR3 is TGTGCCAGCAGAGGCAGGTTTCGCAATGAAAAACTGTTTTTT.